The T cell receptor (beta chain) described here comes from a study of blood T cell repertoires in COVID-19. Study as a whole: COVID-19 samples collected from the United States, Italy and Spain covered acute and convalescent phases. PBMCs, B-cell-depleted T cells, or T cells provided the cDNA or gDNA that made up the material.

With V trimmed by 0 bases and J by 8 bases, 7 bases remained unmatched. The CDR3 runs 15 residues. Germline-derived CDR1 and CDR2 are LNHDA and SQIVND (reference sequence). The authors' processing: By means of reference gene primer amplification, nucleated cell counts were estimated. The protocol was immunoSEQ multiplex PCR, while the TCRdb copy is restricted to in-frame clones and leaves out a portion. V and J calls and clone size come straight from that table; D and trimming were deduced from the DNA. This table has fewer than 200,000 clones, 87% appearing once. The source material was peripheral blood. This TCR derives from a woman aged 50 to 65 with acute or convalescent COVID-19. The V gene is TRBV19, the J gene TRBJ1-2, with 9 bases aligning to TRBD1. The CDR3 bases are TGTGCCAGTAGTATAGACCGCGGGACAGGGTTCGGCTACACCTTC. This sequence encodes CASSIDRGTGFGYTF.